This TCR beta chain was identified in a study of blood T cell repertoires in COVID-19. Study background: Spain, Italy and the United States supplied samples that represented acute and convalescent COVID-19. In each case, the material was cDNA or gDNA derived from T cells, B-cell-depleted T cells, or PBMCs.

With 8 bases clipped from V and 4 bases from J, the junction kept 10 bases outside the gene matches. CDR1 is SNHLY, CDR2 FYNNEI, per germline. This CDR3 has 15 amino acids. Study processing details: Estimated nucleated cell counts came from reference gene primer amplification. TCRdb's copy holds only in-frame clones and misses some; the assay was immunoSEQ multiplex PCR. V and J calls and clone size are as listed in that table; D and trimming were resolved from the DNA. The sample holds 150,000 or so clones, roughly 86% seen once. The specimen sequenced was peripheral blood. This TCR was sampled from a woman in her forties or fifties with acute or convalescent COVID-19. The chain joins TRBV2 to TRBJ2-3, with 9 bases matching TRBD2. The CDR3 region is CASLVSGGGADTQYF. Here the CDR3 DNA reads TGTGCCAGCCTAGTTAGCGGGGGAGGGGCAGATACGCAGTATTTT.